Shown below are 10 T cell receptor beta chains from a single sample sequenced in a study of T cell responses to AZD1222 COVID-19 vaccine (dated by TCRdb to about 2021). The time point label for this specimen denotes: baseline before first vaccination. Per the publication, the treatment or condition label means: meningococcal conjugate vaccine given as trial control. The receptor library was made with the immunoSEQ multiplex PCR assay. TCRdb obtained this table from immuneACCESS and retained in-frame rearrangements with V and J assigned. These tables miss some clones; where compared with another copy, unresolved V genes account for less than half of the shortfall, and the remainder is unexplained. The sample table holds roughly 80,000 clones, of which 88% were seen once. The ten largest clones take up 5% of the sample. Sequenced here: peripheral blood, sampled on day 0 of MenACWY control vaccination. The receptors were gathered from an adult in good health.

This clone was seen only a few times. The chain employs TRBV29-1 and TRBJ2-1, with 7 bases matching TRBD2. CDR3 length: 14 residues. V trimming: 6 bases; J trimming: 6 bases; junction bases outside the gene matches: 11. CDR1 SQVTM and CDR2 ANQGSEA come from the germline V gene. The CDR3 nucleotides read TGCAGCGTCAACAGCGGACTAGTCTCCAATGAGCAGTTCTTC. Amino acid sequence: CSVNSGLVSNEQFF.

The chain recombines TRBV2 with TRBJ2-6; TRBD2 might be the D (5 bases). Germline CDR1 is SNHLY and CDR2 is FYNNEI. The V end was cut by 6 bases, the J end by 4 bases, with 10 bases between. The CDR3 covers 14 residues. CDR3 nucleotides: TGTGCCAGCAGCAGGACTGAGGGGGCCAACGTCCTGACTTTC. Protein sequence: CASSRTEGANVLTF.

The V gene is TRBV13, the J gene TRBJ2-5, with TRBD2 matching over 11 bases. Losses at the gene ends were 5 bases for V and 5 bases for J; bases not matched to a gene: 4. CDR1 is PRHDT, CDR2 FYEKMQ, per germline (reference sequence). This CDR3 is 14 amino acids long. Here the CDR3 DNA reads TGTGCCAGCAGCCCCCGACTAGCGGGGGAGACCCAGTACTTC. This sequence encodes CASSPRLAGETQYF.

The chain joins TRBV29-1 to TRBJ2-3; no firm D call. In germline, CDR1 is SQVTM, CDR2 ANQGSEA. CDR3 length: 12 amino acids. The germline V and J ends were trimmed by 2 bases and 1 base, with 4 bases remaining between them. CDR3 sequence reads: CSVEPRTDTQYF. For the CDR3, the DNA is TGCAGCGTTGAACCCCGCACAGATACGCAGTATTTT.

The CDR3 coding sequence is TGCGCCAGCAGCCAAGATTATCAGGGTTTCTCTGGGGCCAACGTCCTGACTTTC. This codes for CASSQDYQGFSGANVLTF. This chain joins TRBV4-3 and TRBJ2-6, with a weak D call TRBD1 (5 bases). The germline CDR1 and CDR2 sequences are LGHNA and YSLEER. The CDR3 is 18 residues long. Trimming shortened V by 0 bases and J by 0 bases, and 12 bases separated the two germline ends.

Notes on this clone: Other DNA sequences of this sample code for an identical CDR3. CDR3 sequence: CASSRDSYNEQFF. Here the CDR3 DNA reads TGTGCCAGCAGCCGGGACAGCTACAATGAGCAGTTCTTC. The chain joins TRBV7-3 to TRBJ2-1, with 7 bases fitting TRBD1. V shed 5 bases and J 3 bases; nucleotides not matched to a gene: 1. Germline CDR1 is SGHTA and CDR2 is FQGTGA. The CDR3 has 13 amino acids.

The chain carries TRBV6-2 or TRBV6-3 and TRBJ1-6; TRBD1 matches 7 bases. CDR1 is MNHEY, CDR2 SVGEGT, per germline. The CDR3 extends over 15 amino acids. J was trimmed by 9 bases and V by 0 bases; bases with no gene match: 5. In DNA form, the CDR3 reads TGTGCCAGCAGTTACTCGAGTGACAGGGCTTCACCCCTCCACTTT. This sequence encodes CASSYSSDRASPLHF.

The chain joins TRBV28 to TRBJ1-1; no clear D. Deletions cut 5 bases from V and 10 bases from J, with 14 bases between. CDR1 MDHEN and CDR2 SYDVKM come from the germline V gene. The CDR3 spans 12 residues. The CDR3 spells CASSGLGLGAFF. The DNA of the CDR3 is TGTGCCAGCAGTGGGTTAGGCCTCGGAGCTTTCTTT.

This sequence joins TRBV7-2 and TRBJ2-1; no definite D call. Germline-derived CDR1 and CDR2 are SGHTA and FQGNSA. This CDR3 spans 11 amino acids. Trimming removed 6 bases at V and 10 bases at J, with 10 bases between. The CDR3 DNA reads TGTGCCAGCAGGATAATCGGGGAGCAGTTCTTC. Its translation: CASRIIGEQFF.

A single count supports this clone. V usage is TRBV12-3 or TRBV12-4 and J usage is TRBJ1-2; 7 bases line up with TRBD1. V lost 3 bases to trimming and J lost 8 bases; unmatched junction nucleotides: 6. This CDR3 spans 13 amino acids. Here the CDR3 DNA reads TGTGCCAGCAGTTTGGGGGGGACAGCCGGCTACACCTTC. Its protein is CASSLGGTAGYTF.